The source of this T cell receptor (beta chain) is a study of CD8 T cells in ankylosing spondylitis. Study-level results: In synovial fluid and blood from reactive arthritis, some motif variants were previously reported. Characteristic, it appeared, of ankylosing spondylitis blood was a TCR beta motif of seven or eight highly homologous variants. Significantly higher representation of disease-linked clones was reported for matched ankylosing spondylitis synovial fluid.

A quantitative 5'-RACE method, one with molecular barcodes, was used to make TCR beta libraries. Each CDR3 protein gets one entry after TCRdb re-called the 5' RACE reads with MiXCR. Of about 39,000 distinct CDR3 sequences in the sample, approximately 10% are singletons; the top ten hold approximately 15%. This CDR3 has 14 residues. CDR1 DFQATT and CDR2 SNEGSKA come from the germline V gene (reference sequence). Trimming took 2 bases from V and 0 from J; bases not matched to a gene: 3. This clonotype was seen at least ten times. The target antigen is unknown. V is TRBV20-1 and J is TRBJ2-5, with TRBD2 matching 7 bases. The sequenced sample was blood, either unsorted or a sorted T cell fraction (not recorded which). The clonotype was recovered from a male donor with ankylosing spondylitis or in good health (not recorded which). The chain's CDR3 is CSARPLADQETQYF. Here the CDR3 DNA reads TGCAGTGCTAGACCCCTAGCGGACCAAGAGACCCAGTACTTC.